A single T cell receptor beta chain is shown here with its context. This entry is derived from a study of T cell changes during pregnancy in multiple sclerosis. The method was immunoSEQ multiplex PCR; TCRdb's version includes in-frame clones alone and lacks a portion of them. The table records fewer than 50,000 clones, 85% to 90% of them present only once. The starting material was CD8+ T cells from peripheral blood mononuclear cells, obtained in the third trimester of pregnancy. This receptor was taken from a female donor with multiple sclerosis, enrolled in a pregnancy study.

CDR3 nucleotides: TGTGCCAGCAGCCCAAGGGGGGGGCACGAGCAGTACTTC. Its protein is CASSPRGGHEQYF. The chain recombines TRBV7-2 with TRBJ2-7, with D possibly TRBD2 on 7 matching bases. The CDR3 has 13 residues. V shed 5 bases and J shed 5 bases, with 13 bases lying between them. Germline CDR1 SGHTA, CDR2 FQGNSA.